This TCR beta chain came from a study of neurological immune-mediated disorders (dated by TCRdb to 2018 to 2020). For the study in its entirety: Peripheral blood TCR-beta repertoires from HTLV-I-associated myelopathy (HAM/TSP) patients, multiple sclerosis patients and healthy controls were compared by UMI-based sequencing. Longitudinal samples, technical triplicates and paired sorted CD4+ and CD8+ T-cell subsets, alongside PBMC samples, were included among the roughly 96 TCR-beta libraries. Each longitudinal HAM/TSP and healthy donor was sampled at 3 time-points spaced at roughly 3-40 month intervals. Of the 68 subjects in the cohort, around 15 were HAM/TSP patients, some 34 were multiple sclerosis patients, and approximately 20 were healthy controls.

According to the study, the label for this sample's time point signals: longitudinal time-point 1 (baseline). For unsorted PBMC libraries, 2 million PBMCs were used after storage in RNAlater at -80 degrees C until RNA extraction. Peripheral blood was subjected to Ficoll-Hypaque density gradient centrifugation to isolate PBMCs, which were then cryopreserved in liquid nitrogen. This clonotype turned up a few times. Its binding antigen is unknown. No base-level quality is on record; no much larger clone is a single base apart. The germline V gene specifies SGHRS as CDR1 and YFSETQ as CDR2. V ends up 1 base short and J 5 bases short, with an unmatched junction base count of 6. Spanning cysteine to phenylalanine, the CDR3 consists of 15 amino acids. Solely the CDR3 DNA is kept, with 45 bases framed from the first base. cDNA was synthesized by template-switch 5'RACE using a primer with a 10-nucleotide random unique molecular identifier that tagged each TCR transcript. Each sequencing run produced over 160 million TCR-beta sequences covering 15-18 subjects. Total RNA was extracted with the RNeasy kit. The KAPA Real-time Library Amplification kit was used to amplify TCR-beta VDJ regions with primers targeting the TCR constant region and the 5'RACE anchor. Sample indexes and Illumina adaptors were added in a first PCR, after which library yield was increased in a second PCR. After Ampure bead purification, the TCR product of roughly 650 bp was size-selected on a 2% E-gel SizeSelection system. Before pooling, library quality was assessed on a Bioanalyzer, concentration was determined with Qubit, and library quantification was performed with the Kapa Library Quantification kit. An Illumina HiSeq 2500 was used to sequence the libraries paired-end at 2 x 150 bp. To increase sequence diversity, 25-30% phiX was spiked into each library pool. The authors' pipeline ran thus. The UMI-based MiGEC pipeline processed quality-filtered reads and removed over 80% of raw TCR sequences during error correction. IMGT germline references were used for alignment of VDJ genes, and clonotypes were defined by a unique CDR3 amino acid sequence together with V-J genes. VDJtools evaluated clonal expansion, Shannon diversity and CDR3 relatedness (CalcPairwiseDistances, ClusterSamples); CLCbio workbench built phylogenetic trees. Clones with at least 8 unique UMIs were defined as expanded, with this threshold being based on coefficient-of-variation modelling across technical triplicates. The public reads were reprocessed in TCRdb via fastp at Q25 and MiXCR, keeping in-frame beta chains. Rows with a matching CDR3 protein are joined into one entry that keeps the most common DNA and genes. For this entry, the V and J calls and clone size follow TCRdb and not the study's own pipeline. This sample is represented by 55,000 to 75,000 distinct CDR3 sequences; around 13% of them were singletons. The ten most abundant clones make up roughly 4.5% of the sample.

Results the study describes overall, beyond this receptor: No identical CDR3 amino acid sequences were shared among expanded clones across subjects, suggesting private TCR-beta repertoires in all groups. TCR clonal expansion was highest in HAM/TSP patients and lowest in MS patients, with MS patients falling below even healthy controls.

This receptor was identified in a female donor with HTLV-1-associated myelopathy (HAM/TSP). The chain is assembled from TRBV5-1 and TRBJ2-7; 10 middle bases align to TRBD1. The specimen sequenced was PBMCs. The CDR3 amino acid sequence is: CASSLFPGQGNEQYF. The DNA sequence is TGCGCCAGCAGCTTGTTTCCGGGACAGGGGAACGAGCAGTACTTC.